The T cell receptor (beta chain) under discussion was sequenced for a study of T cell responses to AZD1222 COVID-19 vaccine. Study findings and constraints: A rise in Spike-specific TCR breadth and depth followed two AZD1222 doses.

Trimming removed 2 bases at V and 5 bases at J, with 10 bases between. Germline CDR1 and CDR2: SGHNT and YYREEE (reference sequence). This CDR3 has 13 amino acids. This clone occurred once. What it recognizes is unknown. Generated by immunoSEQ multiplex PCR, the TCRdb table keeps only in-frame clones and is missing some. The data contain about 260,000 clones, 93% of them seen just once; the ten biggest clones take up 0.5% to 0.7%. The sample consisted of peripheral blood, taken on day 0 of AZD1222 vaccination. The TCR sequence derives from an adult in good health. The chain joins TRBV5-4 to TRBJ1-2; D is undetermined. CDR3 loop: CASSFSGSYGYTF. Here the CDR3 DNA reads TGTGCCAGCAGCTTTTCGGGATCATATGGCTACACCTTC.